This T cell receptor (beta chain) was retrieved from a study of response to subunit inactivated influenza vaccine. The sample holds a few counts of this clonotype. TCRdb re-analysed the RT-PCR reads in MiXCR, keeping a single row per CDR3 protein. The sample contains approximately 230,000 distinct CDR3 sequences, 12% of which appear only once. V lost 7 bases to trimming and J lost 5 bases; unmatched junction nucleotides: 6. The CDR3 is 15 amino acids. Germline loops: CDR1 MNHEY, CDR2 SMNVEV (reference sequence). The receptor was derived from a man in his fifties who received an inactivated influenza vaccine. The source was non-naive T cells sorted from PBMCs, collected less than 15 days before vaccination. The rearrangement uses TRBV27 and TRBJ2-1, with 12 bases identical to TRBD2. The CDR3 sequence: CASKTSGSRDNEQFF. Written as DNA, the CDR3 is TGTGCCAGCAAGACTAGCGGGAGTCGGGACAATGAGCAGTTCTTC.